The next 7 T cell receptor beta chains were all read from a single sample in a study of T cells in Graves' hyperthyroidism and ophthalmopathy. Amplified regions were TCR beta CDR3 sequences from RNA transcripts. An initial round of RT-PCR targeting the TCR CDR3 relied on the HTBI primer set. TCRdb re-derived calls from the multiplex PCR reads in MiXCR, one entry per CDR3 protein. The sample carries fewer than 850,000 distinct CDR3 sequences, around 16% recorded once. Sequenced material: blood. These receptors all come from a man aged 50 to 59 with Graves' hyperthyroidism.

This clonotype was recorded a few times. This chain connects TRBV15 to TRBJ1-6, with D unclear. V was cut by 0 bases and J by 6 bases, with 15 bases left in between. This CDR3 contains 17 residues. Germline-derived CDR1 and CDR2 are LNHNV and YYDKDF (reference sequence). The DNA for the CDR3 is TGTGCCACCAGCAGAGATAAGGTCGGATCTACTAATTCACCCCTCCACTTT. Its protein product is CATSRDKVGSTNSPLHF.

This clonotype was seen more than once but under ten times. The CDR3 coding sequence is TGTGCCAGCATTCTGGCGTCCTACGAGCAGTACTTC. Its protein product is CASILASYEQYF. This chain connects TRBV2 to TRBJ2-7; D not resolved. Germline V gene data show CDR1 as SNHLY and CDR2 as FYNNEI. The CDR3 has 12 amino acids. Trimming removed 7 bases from V and 1 base from J, with 8 bases in between. Supplemented by reference TRBV2 and TRBJ2-7, the full variable domain reads EPEVTQTPSHQVTQMGQEVILRCVPISNHLYFYWYRQILGQKVEFLVSFYNNEISEKSEIFDDQFSVERPDGSNFTLKIRSTKLEDSAMYFCASILASYEQYFGPGTRLTVT.

This clonotype was counted a few times. The V gene is TRBV7-2, the J gene TRBJ2-5; 7 positions agree with TRBD2. Unmatched junction bases numbered 5, after V lost 2 bases and J lost 5 bases. Per the germline V gene, CDR1 is SGHTA and CDR2 is FQGNSA. The CDR3 sequence is 14 residues long. CDR3 in amino acids: CASSLSWGGETQYF. CDR3 nucleotides: TGTGCCAGCAGCTTATCATGGGGGGGGGAGACCCAGTACTTC.

There are many counts of this clonotype. The CDR3 sequence: CAWSVLSGGAYNSPLHF. Here the CDR3 DNA reads TGTGCCTGGAGTGTACTTTCGGGGGGCGCGTATAATTCACCCCTCCACTTT. The gene calls are TRBV30 and TRBJ1-6; perhaps TRBD1 as D (6 bases). The length of the CDR3 is 17 residues. Between the trimmed V and J ends, which lost 0 bases and 4 bases, there was a span of 16 bases. CDR1 and CDR2 from the germline V gene are GTSNPN and SVGIG (reference sequence).

Points on this clonotype: This sequence may be a read error, since a much larger clone differs from it by one base. The rearrangement uses TRBV10-3 and TRBJ2-7, with TRBD2 matching over 11 bases. V was clipped by 6 bases and J by 1 base; unmatched bases: 11. This CDR3 has 17 residues. Germline CDR1 ENHRY, CDR2 SYGVKD. This CDR3 is CAISQTVGTSGSYEQYF. CDR3 DNA sequence: TGTGCCATCAGCCAAACTGTCGGGACTAGCGGATCCTACGAGCAGTACTTC.

This clonotype occurred a few times. The chain uses TRBV7-9 and TRBJ1-5, with TRBD1 matching 9 bases. Germline V gene data show CDR1 as SEHNR and CDR2 as FQNEAQ (reference sequence). The CDR3 consists of 14 residues. V lost 2 bases, J lost 6 bases, and 2 bases stayed unmatched. The CDR3 bases are TGTGCCAGCAGCTTAACGACAGGGGGTCAGCCCCAGCATTTT. Amino acids: CASSLTTGGQPQHF.

The chain recombines TRBV6-4 with TRBJ1-1, with a tentative D call TRBD1 (5 bases). V was pared by 7 bases and J by 8 bases, with 14 bases between. This CDR3 comprises 12 residues. The V gene's germline CDR1 is MRHNA and CDR2 SNTAGT. CDR3 in DNA: TGTGCCAGCATTGGAGGGGCAGGCGAAGCTTTCTTT. It codes for CASIGGAGEAFF.